This entry concerns a single T cell receptor (beta chain). As handled by the study authors: Estimation of nucleated cell counts was performed using reference gene primer amplification. The table came from immunoSEQ multiplex PCR; TCRdb's copy has only in-frame clones and leaves some out. D and trimming come from the DNA, and the V and J calls and clone size come from that table. The sample carries about 130,000 clones, approximately 83% recorded once. This record belongs to a study of blood T cell repertoires in COVID-19. Germline V gene sequence: CDR1 LGHDT, CDR2 YNNKEL (reference sequence). V was pared by 4 bases and J by 8 bases, with 17 bases between. The CDR3 loop spans 14 amino acids.

The genes are TRBV3-1 (or the pseudogene TRBV3-2) and TRBJ1-2; tentative D call: TRBD1 (6 bases). The sequence came from a woman between 45 and 60 years old with acute or convalescent COVID-19. Sequencing was done on a sample of peripheral blood. The CDR3 bases are TGTGCCAGCAGCCCAGTGGACAGCTTCGCCGGCTACACCTTC. Residues: CASSPVDSFAGYTF.